Listed below are T cell receptor beta chains from one sample, sequenced in a study of CD8+CD57+ T cells in acquired aplastic anemia. TCRdb reprocessed the reads via MiXCR and lists one record per CDR3 protein. The table lists about 98,000 distinct CDR3 sequences, approximately 73% of them singletons. Sequenced input: sorted CD4+, CD8+, or CD8+CD57+ T cells (not recorded which) from PBMCs. The source of these receptors is a human donor with aplastic anemia. The CDR3 runs from the conserved cysteine through the conserved F or W. The D gene is left open where the match is weak. Only some rows state a clone size, as once, few, many or a class for expanded clones.

v_call: TRBV5-1
d_call: TRBD2
clone_size: NA
j_call: TRBJ2-7
cdr3_nt: TGCGCCAGCAGCTCCCTCGGGGCTTTGGGGGGGAGTCGGTACGAGCAGCACTTC
cdr3_aa: CASSSLGALGGSRYEQHF

v_call: TRBV10-3
d_call: TRBD1
clone_size: NA
j_call: TRBJ1-1
cdr3_nt: TGTGCCATCAGTGACACAGGGGACACTGAAGCTTTCTTT
cdr3_aa: CAISDTGDTEAFF

v_call: TRBV9
d_call: TRBD2
clone_size: NA
j_call: TRBJ2-2
cdr3_nt: TGTGCCAGCAGCGAGGGAGGGACCGGGGAGCTGTTTTTT
cdr3_aa: CASSEGGTGELFF

v_call: TRBV19
d_call: NA
clone_size: NA
j_call: TRBJ1-2
cdr3_nt: TGTGCCAGTAGTATAGATTCAGGGGTCAACTATGGCTACACCTTC
cdr3_aa: CASSIDSGVNYGYTF

v_call: TRBV15
d_call: NA
clone_size: few
j_call: TRBJ2-7
cdr3_nt: TGTGCCACCAGCCCGGGGCGAGGGACCTACGAGCAGTACTTC
cdr3_aa: CATSPGRGTYEQYF

v_call: TRBV20-1
d_call: TRBD1
clone_size: NA
j_call: TRBJ2-7
cdr3_nt: TGCAGGGCAAGGGACAGGGGATCCTACGAGCAGTACTTC
cdr3_aa: CRARDRGSYEQYF

v_call: TRBV7-6
d_call: TRBD2
clone_size: many
j_call: TRBJ2-7
cdr3_nt: TGTGCCAGCAGCTTATATGGAGGGAGCGGGAAATACCCCCGCTCCTACGAGCAGTACTTC
cdr3_aa: CASSLYGGSGKYPRSYEQYF

v_call: TRBV20-1
d_call: TRBD1
clone_size: NA
j_call: TRBJ1-2
cdr3_nt: TGCAGTGCTAGAGGGACAGGCAACTATGGCTACACCTTC
cdr3_aa: CSARGTGNYGYTF

v_call: TRBV15
d_call: NA
clone_size: NA
j_call: TRBJ1-2
cdr3_nt: TGTGCCACCAGCGGCCGTGCGCGGCGCGGAAACTATGGCTACACCTTC
cdr3_aa: CATSGRARRGNYGYTF

v_call: TRBV20-1
d_call: NA
clone_size: NA
j_call: TRBJ1-2
cdr3_nt: TGCAGTCCGCGGCAGGGGTTGGATGGCTACACCTTC
cdr3_aa: CSPRQGLDGYTF

v_call: TRBV5-1
d_call: TRBD2
clone_size: NA
j_call: TRBJ2-3
cdr3_nt: TGCGCCAGCAGCTCGCGGACTAGCGCCAGCACAGATACGCAGTATTTT
cdr3_aa: CASSSRTSASTDTQYF

v_call: TRBV2
d_call: NA
clone_size: many
j_call: TRBJ2-1
cdr3_nt: TGTGCCGGCGGGGGTAGGGGAGGACAGGCAACCTACAATGAGCAGTTCTTC
cdr3_aa: CAGGGRGGQATYNEQFF

v_call: TRBV27
d_call: NA
clone_size: NA
j_call: TRBJ1-5
cdr3_nt: TGTGCCAGCAGTTCCGGGACACCCGGCAATCAGCCCCAGCATTTT
cdr3_aa: CASSSGTPGNQPQHF

v_call: TRBV20-1
d_call: NA
clone_size: NA
j_call: TRBJ2-7
cdr3_nt: TGCAGCGCCAAACAGGCGAGCTCCTACGAGCAGTACTTC
cdr3_aa: CSAKQASSYEQYF

v_call: TRBV20-1
d_call: NA
clone_size: NA
j_call: TRBJ1-5
cdr3_nt: TGCAGTGCGAGAAGCGGGGACACAAATCAGCCCCAGCATTTT
cdr3_aa: CSARSGDTNQPQHF

v_call: TRBV9
d_call: NA
clone_size: NA
j_call: TRBJ2-3
cdr3_nt: TGTGCCAGCAGCGTCTCGGTCTCAAATAAAAACACAGATACGCAGTATTTT
cdr3_aa: CASSVSVSNKNTDTQYF

v_call: TRBV12-3/TRBV12-4
d_call: TRBD1
clone_size: many
j_call: TRBJ1-2
cdr3_nt: TGTGCCAGCAGTCCGGGACAGGGGGCGGGTGGCTATGGCTACACCTTC
cdr3_aa: CASSPGQGAGGYGYTF

v_call: TRBV24-1
d_call: NA
clone_size: NA
j_call: TRBJ1-1
cdr3_nt: TGTGCCACCAGTGACCCCCGGAGCGGAGATACTGAAGCTTTCTTT
cdr3_aa: CATSDPRSGDTEAFF

v_call: TRBV5-1
d_call: NA
clone_size: NA
j_call: TRBJ2-7
cdr3_nt: TGCGCCAGCAGCCCGGATGGGGTACTTTACGAGCAGTACTTC
cdr3_aa: CASSPDGVLYEQYF

v_call: TRBV24-1
d_call: NA
clone_size: few
j_call: TRBJ2-5
cdr3_nt: TGTGCCACCTTAGCACTCTCCATGTTACCCCAAGAGACCCAGTACTTC
cdr3_aa: CATLALSMLPQETQYF

v_call: TRBV7-3
d_call: TRBD1
clone_size: NA
j_call: TRBJ2-7
cdr3_nt: TGTGCCAGCAGCCCAGGGACAGTCTCCTACGAGCAGTACTTC
cdr3_aa: CASSPGTVSYEQYF

v_call: TRBV10-3
d_call: NA
clone_size: NA
j_call: TRBJ2-6
cdr3_nt: TGTGCCAGTGGGGGGGACAGCTCTGGGGCCAACGTCCTGACTTTC
cdr3_aa: CASGGDSSGANVLTF

v_call: TRBV10-3
d_call: NA
clone_size: NA
j_call: TRBJ1-1
cdr3_nt: TGTGCCATCAGACTTGAGGGGAACACTGACGCTTTCTTT
cdr3_aa: CAIRLEGNTDAFF

v_call: TRBV10-3
d_call: TRBD2
clone_size: NA
j_call: TRBJ2-3
cdr3_nt: TGTGCCATCAGTGAGAGGGTGGTAGCGGGGCGGTCAGATACGCAGTATTTT
cdr3_aa: CAISERVVAGRSDTQYF

v_call: TRBV7-4
d_call: NA
clone_size: NA
j_call: TRBJ2-3
cdr3_nt: TGTGCCAGCAGCTTAGATACGCCGGGGTTAGATACGCAGTATTTT
cdr3_aa: CASSLDTPGLDTQYF

v_call: TRBV20-1
d_call: NA
clone_size: NA
j_call: TRBJ1-6
cdr3_nt: TGCAGTGCAAGGGACGCGAGTAGCACCTATAATTCGCCCCTCCACTTT
cdr3_aa: CSARDASSTYNSPLHF

v_call: TRBV7-2
d_call: NA
clone_size: once
j_call: TRBJ2-7
cdr3_nt: TGTGCCAGCAGCCACATGGGAGGCGAGCAGTACTTC
cdr3_aa: CASSHMGGEQYF

v_call: TRBV19
d_call: NA
clone_size: NA
j_call: TRBJ1-2
cdr3_nt: TGTGCCAGTACGGTCGGGGACTATGGCTACACCTTC
cdr3_aa: CASTVGDYGYTF

v_call: TRBV2
d_call: NA
clone_size: NA
j_call: TRBJ2-7
cdr3_nt: TGTGCCAGCAGTGTCCGAAGCTACGAGCAGTACTTC
cdr3_aa: CASSVRSYEQYF

v_call: TRBV15
d_call: TRBD1
clone_size: NA
j_call: TRBJ2-7
cdr3_nt: TGTGCCACCAGCAGGGGGACAGGGCGCGAGCAGTACTTC
cdr3_aa: CATSRGTGREQYF

v_call: TRBV4-3
d_call: NA
clone_size: NA
j_call: TRBJ2-5
cdr3_nt: TGCGCCAGCAGCCAAGCCAGAGACGAGACCCAGTACTTC
cdr3_aa: CASSQARDETQYF

v_call: TRBV20-1
d_call: NA
clone_size: few
j_call: TRBJ2-5
cdr3_nt: TGCAGTGCCCTAGGCAGGGGGAGGGCCCAAGAGACCCAGTACTTC
cdr3_aa: CSALGRGRAQETQYF

v_call: TRBV6-2/TRBV6-3
d_call: TRBD1
clone_size: many
j_call: TRBJ2-7
cdr3_nt: TGTGCCAGCAGTTTTTCGCCGGGACAGAGGACCTCCTACGAGCAGTACTTC
cdr3_aa: CASSFSPGQRTSYEQYF

v_call: TRBV29-1
d_call: NA
clone_size: NA
j_call: TRBJ2-7
cdr3_nt: TGCAGCGTTGCCGAACAGTTCTACGAGCAGTACTTC
cdr3_aa: CSVAEQFYEQYF

v_call: TRBV30
d_call: TRBD1
clone_size: NA
j_call: TRBJ1-6
cdr3_nt: TGTGCCTTAGCCGGGACAGGGGGTTCACCCCTCCACTTT
cdr3_aa: CALAGTGGSPLHF

v_call: TRBV25-1
d_call: TRBD1
clone_size: NA
j_call: TRBJ1-5
cdr3_nt: TGTGCCAGCAGCGGACAGGGGCGGAATCAGCCCCAGCATTTT
cdr3_aa: CASSGQGRNQPQHF

v_call: TRBV11-2
d_call: TRBD1
clone_size: few
j_call: TRBJ1-2
cdr3_nt: TGTGCCAGCACACGACAGGGGGAAGCGAATGGCTACACCTTC
cdr3_aa: CASTRQGEANGYTF

v_call: TRBV7-8
d_call: NA
clone_size: many
j_call: TRBJ2-2
cdr3_nt: TGTGCCAGCAGCTTAGAGGGGGGCCGGGGCACCGGGGAGCTGTTTTTT
cdr3_aa: CASSLEGGRGTGELFF

v_call: TRBV7-6
d_call: NA
clone_size: many
j_call: TRBJ2-7
cdr3_nt: TGTGCCAGCAGCAAAGGGGCGGGGCAGAACTACGAGCAGTACTTC
cdr3_aa: CASSKGAGQNYEQYF

v_call: TRBV12-3/TRBV12-4
d_call: NA
clone_size: NA
j_call: TRBJ1-5
cdr3_nt: TGTGCCAGCAGTCCAATGGCCAATCAGCCCCAGCATTTT
cdr3_aa: CASSPMANQPQHF

v_call: TRBV29-1
d_call: NA
clone_size: many
j_call: TRBJ2-7
cdr3_nt: TGCAGCGTTACGGACAGTGTATCCTACGAGCAGTACTTC
cdr3_aa: CSVTDSVSYEQYF

v_call: TRBV6-4
d_call: TRBD2
clone_size: NA
j_call: TRBJ2-7
cdr3_nt: TGTGCCAGCAGCGGACTAGGCGGGGACGAGCAGTACTTC
cdr3_aa: CASSGLGGDEQYF

v_call: TRBV7-2
d_call: TRBD2
clone_size: few
j_call: TRBJ2-5
cdr3_nt: TGTGCCAGCAACCCTAGCGGGAGAGAGACCCAGTACTTC
cdr3_aa: CASNPSGRETQYF

v_call: TRBV7-8
d_call: NA
clone_size: NA
j_call: TRBJ2-3
cdr3_nt: TGTGCCAGCAGCACCGCAGGAGATACGCAGTATTTT
cdr3_aa: CASSTAGDTQYF

v_call: TRBV10-1
d_call: NA
clone_size: few
j_call: TRBJ1-2
cdr3_nt: TGCGCCAGCAGTGATGGGAGCTATGGCTACACCTTC
cdr3_aa: CASSDGSYGYTF

v_call: TRBV29-1
d_call: NA
clone_size: NA
j_call: TRBJ2-1
cdr3_nt: TGCAGCGTAGTCGGCCCTTACAATGAGCAGTTCTTC
cdr3_aa: CSVVGPYNEQFF